What follows is one T cell receptor beta chain and its context. No antigen is known for it. An absence of ophthalmopathy progression within 18 months meant stable Graves' hyperthyroidism. PBMCs were derived from around 10 ml fresh peripheral blood. This entry comes from a study of T cells in Graves' hyperthyroidism and ophthalmopathy. Overall study findings and caveats: Blood samples included most of the expanded thyroid clonotypes exceeding 0.001.

There are 15 residues in the CDR3. V lost 5 bases, J lost 5 bases, and 15 bases lay in between. CDR1 and CDR2 (germline): SEHNR, FQNEAQ (reference sequence). RNA transcripts served as the template for amplifying TCR beta CDR3 regions. TCR CDR3 regions were first amplified by RT-PCR with HTBI primers. From the multiplex PCR reads, TCRdb called clonotypes with MiXCR, one entry per CDR3 protein. The sample includes around 690,000 distinct CDR3 sequences, roughly a sixth of them seen just once. The chain couples TRBV7-9 to TRBJ1-4, with D possibly TRBD1 on 5 matching bases. The sample comprised blood. This TCR derives from a man in his fifties or sixties with Graves' hyperthyroidism. CDR3 residues: CASSPRGGSNEKLFF. Written as DNA, the CDR3 is TGTGCCAGCAGCCCTCGGGGCGGTAGCAATGAAAAACTGTTTTTT.